Described below is a single TCR beta chain sequence and its context. The antigen is undetermined. The CDR3 extends 3 residues past the end of the read, so its final part is completed from the germline J gene. Clones were sequenced by immunoSEQ multiplex PCR, and TCRdb holds only the in-frame ones, with some missing. The table lists tens of thousands of clones, with no singletons. These data originate in a study of T cell clonality in common variable immunodeficiency. General observations from the study: In common variable immunodeficiency, TCR beta chains reportedly carried fewer deletions and N-nucleotide insertions.

The CDR3 sequence is 20 residues long. CDR1 is LNHDA and CDR2 is SQIVND in the germline V gene (reference sequence). Germline trimming cut 7 bases from V and 2 bases from J; bases unmatched to any gene: 26. The sequence was collected from a human donor with common variable immunodeficiency. V gene TRBV19 combines with J gene TRBJ2-7; the match to TRBD2 covers 7 bases. Sequencing input: peripheral blood mononuclear cells. CDR3 sequence: CASTANGRGLIAGSPYEQYF. Incomplete CDR3 DNA: TGTGCCAGTACCGCGAACGGCCGGGGGTTAATAGCGGGCAGCCCCTACGAG.